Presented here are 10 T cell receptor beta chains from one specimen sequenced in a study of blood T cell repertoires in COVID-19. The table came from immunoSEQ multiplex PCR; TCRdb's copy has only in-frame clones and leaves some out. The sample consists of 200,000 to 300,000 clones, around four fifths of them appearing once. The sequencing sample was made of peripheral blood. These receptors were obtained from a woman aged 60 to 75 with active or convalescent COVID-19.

CDR3 bases: TGTGCCAGCAGCCTCCGTGGGCTCTATGGCTACACCTTC. It yields the protein CASSLRGLYGYTF. The chain recombines TRBV14 with TRBJ1-2, with D uncertain. With 4 bases removed from V and 4 bases from J, the gap between germline ends came to 10 bases. Germline V gene sequence: CDR1 SGHDN, CDR2 FVKESK. This CDR3 contains 13 residues.

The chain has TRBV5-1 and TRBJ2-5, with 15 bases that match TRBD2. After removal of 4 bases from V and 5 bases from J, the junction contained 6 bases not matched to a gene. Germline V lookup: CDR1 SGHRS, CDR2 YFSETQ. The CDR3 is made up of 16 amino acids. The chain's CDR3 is CASSIGLAGGPETQYF. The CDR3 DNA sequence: TGCGCCAGCAGCATAGGACTAGCGGGAGGGCCCGAGACCCAGTACTTC.

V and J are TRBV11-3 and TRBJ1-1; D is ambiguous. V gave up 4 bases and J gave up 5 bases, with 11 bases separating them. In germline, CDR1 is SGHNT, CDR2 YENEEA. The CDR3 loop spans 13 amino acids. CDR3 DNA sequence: TGTGCCAGCAGCTCTAGAGCATGGACTGAAGCTTTCTTT. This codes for CASSSRAWTEAFF.

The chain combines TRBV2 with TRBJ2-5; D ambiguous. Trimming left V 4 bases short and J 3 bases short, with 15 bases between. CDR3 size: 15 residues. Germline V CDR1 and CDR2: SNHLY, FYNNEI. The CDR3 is CASSGVARIEETQYF. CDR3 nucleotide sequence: TGTGCCAGCAGTGGGGTCGCTAGGATCGAAGAGACCCAGTACTTC.

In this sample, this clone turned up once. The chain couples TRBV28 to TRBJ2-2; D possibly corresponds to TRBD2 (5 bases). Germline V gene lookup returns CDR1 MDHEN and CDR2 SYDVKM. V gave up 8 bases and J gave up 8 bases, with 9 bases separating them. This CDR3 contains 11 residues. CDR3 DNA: TGTGCCAGCGGCCGGGGAGGGGAGCTGTTTTTT. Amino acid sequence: CASGRGGELFF.

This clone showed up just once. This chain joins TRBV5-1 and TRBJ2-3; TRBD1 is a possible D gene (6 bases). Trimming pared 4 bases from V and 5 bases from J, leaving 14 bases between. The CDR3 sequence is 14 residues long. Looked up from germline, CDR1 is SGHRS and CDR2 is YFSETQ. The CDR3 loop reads CASSPAGGGDTQYF. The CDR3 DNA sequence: TGCGCCAGCAGCCCCGCTGGGGGCGGAGATACGCAGTATTTT. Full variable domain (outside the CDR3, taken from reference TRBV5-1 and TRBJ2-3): KAGVTQTPRYLIKTRGQQVTLSCSPISGHRSVSWYQQTPGQGLQFLFEYFSETQRNKGNFPGRFSGRQFSNSRSEMNVSTLELGDSALYLCASSPAGGGDTQYFGPGTRLTVL.

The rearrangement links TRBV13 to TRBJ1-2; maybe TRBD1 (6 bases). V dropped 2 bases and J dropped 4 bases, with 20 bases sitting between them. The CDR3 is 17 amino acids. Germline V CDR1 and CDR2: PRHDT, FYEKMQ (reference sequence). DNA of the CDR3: TGTGCCAGCAGCTTATCAAGTACAGGGTTAGGTTTCTATGGCTACACCTTC. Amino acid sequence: CASSLSSTGLGFYGYTF.

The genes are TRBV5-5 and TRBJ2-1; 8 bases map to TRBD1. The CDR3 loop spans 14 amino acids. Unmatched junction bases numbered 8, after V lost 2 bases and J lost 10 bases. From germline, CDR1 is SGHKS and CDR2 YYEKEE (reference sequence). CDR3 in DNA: TGTGCCAGCAGCTTAGGGCCAGGGGGCAGGGAGCAGTTCTTC. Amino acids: CASSLGPGGREQFF.

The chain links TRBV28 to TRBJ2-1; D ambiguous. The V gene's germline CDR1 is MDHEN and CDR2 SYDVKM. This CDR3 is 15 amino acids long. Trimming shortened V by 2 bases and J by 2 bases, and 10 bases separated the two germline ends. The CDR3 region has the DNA TGTGCCAGCAGTTTAGCACAGCAGGCCTACAATGAGCAGTTCTTC. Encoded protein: CASSLAQQAYNEQFF.

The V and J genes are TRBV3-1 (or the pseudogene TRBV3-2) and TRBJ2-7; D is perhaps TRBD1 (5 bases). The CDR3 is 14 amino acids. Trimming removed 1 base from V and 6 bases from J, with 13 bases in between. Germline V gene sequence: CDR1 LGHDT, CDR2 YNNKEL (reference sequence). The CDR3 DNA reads TGTGCCAGCAGCCAAGGTCAGGGAACGGCCGAGCAGTACTTC. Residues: CASSQGQGTAEQYF.